This T cell receptor beta chain was recovered during a study of T cell repertoires in cytomegalovirus infection. Study overall: From public TCR beta signatures came an indication of both CMV infection and matching HLA type. Study-wide results and limits: Using cumulative public TCR beta family frequency, the authors identified those who carried CMV together with the relevant HLA. HLA-C-restricted TCR beta clonotypes specific for CMV led the ex vivo response.

Using its own MiXCR run on the reads, TCRdb lists one record per CDR3 protein. The sample holds about 230,000 distinct CDR3 sequences, roughly 23% seen once. Regarding this clonotype: Its antigen remains unknown.

This CDR3 has 11 residues. Between the trimmed V and J ends, which lost 7 bases and 8 bases, there was a span of 9 bases. Germline V gene lookup returns CDR1 SNHLY and CDR2 FYNNEI. This TCR came from a human donor in good health (CMV status not recorded). Some clones in this sample may be carry-over from other donors' samples. The chain combines TRBV2 with TRBJ2-1; D gene ambiguous. The source material was CD8+ T cells from PBMCs. The CDR3, as DNA: TGTGCCAGCACCTCGACGGATGAGCAGTTCTTC. It yields the protein CASTSTDEQFF. The complete variable domain, with remaining parts taken from reference TRBV2 and TRBJ2-1, reads EPEVTQTPSHQVTQMGQEVILRCVPISNHLYFYWYRQILGQKVEFLVSFYNNEISEKSEIFDDQFSVERPDGSNFTLKIRSTKLEDSAMYFCASTSTDEQFFGPGTRLTVL.